These 17 T cell receptor beta chains were sequenced from one sample in a study of OX40 agonist ivuxolimab in advanced cancers. Assay: immunoSEQ multiplex PCR; the TCRdb copy retains only in-frame clones and omits some. The sample records around 36,000 clones, roughly 80% being singletons. The source was CD4+ or CD8+ T cells sorted from blood, collected in a trial of the OX40 agonist ivuxolimab. The receptors originated from an adult with an advanced solid tumor such as melanoma, head and neck, liver or kidney cancer.

The rearrangement uses TRBV27 and TRBJ2-1; 7 nucleotides agree with TRBD2. The V and J ends lost 5 bases and 10 bases, in that order; junction bases with no gene match: 14. The CDR3 sequence is 15 residues long. Germline CDR1 and CDR2: MNHEY and SMNVEV (reference sequence). CDR3 bases: TGTGCCAGCAGTCCGCTAGCGGAGTACGCAGGAGAGCAGTTCTTC. Translating it yields CASSPLAEYAGEQFF.

The V and J genes are TRBV19 and TRBJ1-6; TRBD1 is a possible D gene (5 bases). Per germline, CDR1 LNHDA and CDR2 SQIVND (reference sequence). V gave up 3 bases and J gave up 14 bases, with 17 bases separating them. The CDR3 contains 14 residues. The CDR3 DNA reads TGTGCCAGTAGTATCCCGACAGACTTAAGGACCCTCCACTTT. Translated, it gives CASSIPTDLRTLHF. The variable domain in full, with the rest retrieved from reference TRBV19 and TRBJ1-6, is DGGITQSPKYLFRKEGQNVTLSCEQNLNHDAMYWYRQDPGQGLRLIYYSQIVNDFQKGDIAEGYSVSREKKESFPLTVTSAQKNPTAFYLCASSIPTDLRTLHFGNGTRLTVT.

The V and J genes are TRBV5-1 and TRBJ1-2; D is perhaps TRBD1 (5 bases). The CDR3 extends over 14 amino acids. Trimming removed 1 base at V and 6 bases at J, with 13 bases between. The germline V gene has CDR1 SGHRS and CDR2 YFSETQ. This CDR3 reads CASSLLDGGNGYTF. The CDR3 nucleotides are TGCGCCAGCAGCTTGCTGGATGGGGGTAATGGCTACACCTTC. Using reference TRBV5-1 and TRBJ1-2 for the parts outside the CDR3, the full variable domain is KAGVTQTPRYLIKTRGQQVTLSCSPISGHRSVSWYQQTPGQGLQFLFEYFSETQRNKGNFPGRFSGRQFSNSRSEMNVSTLELGDSALYLCASSLLDGGNGYTFGSGTRLTVV.

The rearrangement uses TRBV28 and TRBJ2-3; TRBD2 might be the D (6 bases). The V gene lost 6 bases and the J gene lost 3 bases, with 10 bases spanning the gap. The length of the CDR3 is 13 residues. Germline V gives CDR1 MDHEN, CDR2 SYDVKM. CDR3 sequence reads: CASSLGGTDTQYF. The DNA for the CDR3 is TGTGCCAGCAGCCTTGGGGGGACAGATACGCAGTATTTT.

The chain joins TRBV11-2 to TRBJ1-1; the D is unclear. V shed 5 bases and J shed 4 bases, with 5 bases lying between them. Germline lookup yields CDR1 SGHAT and CDR2 FQNNGV. CDR3 length: 11 residues. The CDR3, as DNA: TGTGCCAGCAGCGACATCACTGAAGCTTTCTTT. Translated, it gives CASSDITEAFF.

The chain carries TRBV6-4 and TRBJ2-7; D may correspond to TRBD1 or TRBD2 (5 bases each). Germline CDR1 MRHNA, CDR2 SNTAGT. The CDR3 consists of 12 residues. Trimming removed 5 bases at V and 6 bases at J, with 11 bases between. CDR3 in DNA: TGTGCCAGCAGTTACGAGGGGCTCGAGCAGTACTTC. It is translated as CASSYEGLEQYF.

This chain links TRBV2 with TRBJ1-2; the match to TRBD1 covers 9 bases. V was clipped by 6 bases and J by 7 bases; unmatched bases: 15. Germline values: CDR1 SNHLY, CDR2 FYNNEI. The CDR3 extends over 16 amino acids. CDR3 protein: CASRGLMGTGLFGYTF. DNA of the CDR3: TGTGCCAGCAGAGGCTTAATGGGGACAGGGTTATTTGGCTACACCTTC.

This chain uses TRBV4-1 with TRBJ1-4; D is unclear. Trimming took off 1 base at V and 4 bases at J, with 10 bases between the two ends. CDR1 is MGHRA, CDR2 YSYEKL, per germline. The CDR3 has 15 residues. CDR3 coding DNA: TGCGCCAGCAGCCAAGGGCCCGGGAATAATGAAAAACTGTTTTTT. Translating it yields CASSQGPGNNEKLFF.

The chain is built from TRBV19 and TRBJ2-7; D gene ambiguous. The CDR3 sequence is 11 residues long. Germline CDR1 is LNHDA and CDR2 is SQIVND (reference sequence). Trimming shortened V by 8 bases and J by 2 bases, and 7 bases separated the two germline ends. The CDR3 bases are TGTGCCAGTGGTGACGCCTACGAGCAGTACTTC. Its translation: CASGDAYEQYF.

The rearrangement links TRBV6-5 to TRBJ2-7, with D tentatively TRBD2 (6 bases). Germline lookup yields CDR1 MNHEY and CDR2 SVGAGI. Trimming took off 5 bases at V and 9 bases at J, with 17 bases between the two ends. This CDR3 comprises 13 residues. The CDR3 nucleotides read TGTGCCAGCAGTCCCGCGGGGCCCGTTGGGCAGTACTTC. This codes for CASSPAGPVGQYF.

This clone was counted once. This chain connects TRBV4-1 to TRBJ1-6, with D uncertain. This CDR3 region has 17 residues. Per the germline V gene, CDR1 is MGHRA and CDR2 is YSYEKL. V gave up 0 bases and J gave up 1 base, with 10 bases separating them. In DNA, the CDR3 is TGCGCCAGCAGCCAAGACCGCTCGAAGTCCTATAATTCACCCCTCCACTTT. As protein: CASSQDRSKSYNSPLHF.

The rearrangement joins TRBV9 to TRBJ2-2; D is uncertain. The V and J ends lost 2 bases and 6 bases respectively, with 11 bases between them. Germline loops: CDR1 SGDLS, CDR2 YYNGEE. The CDR3 spans 14 residues. The CDR3 spells CASSVSRSPGELFF. DNA for the CDR3: TGTGCCAGCAGCGTTTCCCGGAGTCCCGGGGAGCTGTTTTTT.

V gene TRBV28 combines with J gene TRBJ1-1; D is uncertain. There are 13 residues in the CDR3. In germline, CDR1 is MDHEN, CDR2 SYDVKM. V lost 5 bases to trimming and J lost 4 bases, with 11 bases between them. CDR3: CASSQGWGTEAFF. The CDR3 bases are TGTGCCAGCAGTCAAGGCTGGGGCACTGAAGCTTTCTTT.

The chain has TRBV2 and TRBJ2-1; 10 bases agree with TRBD2. The CDR3 loop spans 14 amino acids. Germline trimming cut 6 bases from V and 9 bases from J; bases unmatched to any gene: 8. Germline loops: CDR1 SNHLY, CDR2 FYNNEI. The CDR3 here is CASRGASGRGEQFF. The CDR3 region has the DNA TGTGCCAGCAGGGGGGCTAGCGGGAGAGGTGAGCAGTTCTTC.

This clone came up a few times. This chain links TRBV6-1 with TRBJ1-1; tentatively, D is TRBD1 (5 bases). This CDR3 has 16 residues. Germline CDR1 and CDR2: MNHNS and SASEGT. Trimming took off 3 bases at V and 1 base at J, with 15 bases between the two ends. The CDR3 DNA reads TGTGCCAGCAGTGATACGGCAGCGGGGGGGAACACTGAAGCTTTCTTT. Its translation is CASSDTAAGGNTEAFF.

This clone has just a few counts. The chain is built from TRBV5-5 and TRBJ1-2; perhaps TRBD1 as D (5 bases). Trimming pared 2 bases from V and 5 bases from J, leaving 13 bases between. This CDR3 comprises 14 residues. The germline V gene has CDR1 SGHKS and CDR2 YYEKEE (reference sequence). This CDR3 is CASSFGTSIYGYTF. In nucleotides, the CDR3 is TGTGCCAGCAGCTTTGGGACTTCAATTTATGGCTACACCTTC.

This chain joins TRBV15 and TRBJ1-2, with D possibly TRBD1 on 6 matching bases. V was cut by 0 bases and J by 0 bases, with 11 bases left in between. Germline CDR1 LNHNV, CDR2 YYDKDF (reference sequence). The CDR3 is 16 amino acids. CDR3 in DNA: TGTGCCACCAGCAGAGATCTGGACAGCGCTAACTATGGCTACACCTTC. Amino acids: CATSRDLDSANYGYTF.